This TCR beta chain was captured in a study of T-cell memory formation after mild COVID-19. Study background: TCR clusters were mostly donor specific.

Study results and caveats: Day 15 to 85 contractors were CD4/CD8 balanced; later expanders leaned CD4+. Shrinking CD4+ clones resided mostly in CM and EM, and CD8+ ones in EMRA.

As concerns this clonotype: As yet, its antigen is unknown.

5'RACE with constant-segment primers yielded barcoded, UMI-tagged TCR alpha and TCR beta cDNA libraries. TCRdb passed the 5' RACE reads through MiXCR, listing each CDR3 protein once. The table shows about 110,000 distinct CDR3 sequences, with 22% occurring only once. The CDR3 contains 14 residues. V was pared by 6 bases and J by 0 bases, with 9 bases between. From germline, CDR1 is MNHNS and CDR2 SASEGT. The sequence was obtained from a man aged 18 to 30 who had mild COVID-19 (a few samples of this study predate the infection). Cell type and time point are not known. Sample: PBMCs or a T cell subset sorted from them (not recorded which). This chain connects TRBV6-1 to TRBJ1-5, with unresolved D. In nucleotides, the CDR3 is TGTGCCAGCAGCCGGCCTTATAGCAATCAGCCCCAGCATTTT. This encodes CASSRPYSNQPQHF.